This TCR beta chain was observed in a study of shared clonotypes between healthy human individuals. Study summary: The study drew on a couple of women and three men aged 18 to 49 as donors.

This clone appeared once. Terminally differentiated effector memory CD45RA+ cells were excluded from the naive CD8 cells, which were CD45RO-negative and positively selected for CCR7. There were no recent acute infections or vaccinations among the donors, who were healthy HIV-negative adults. All the donors were Caucasian adults who lived in Nashville, Tennessee. Across several immunoSEQ plates, the genomic DNA of each subset was split evenly. Profiling relied on immunoSEQ multiplex PCR, and the TCRdb table lists in-frame clones only, not all of them. This sample has about 2 million clones, with about 95% found just once. Trimming shortened V by 5 bases and J by 6 bases, and 14 bases separated the two germline ends. Germline CDR1 reads SGHRS; CDR2 reads YFSETQ. The CDR3 sequence is 13 residues long.

Sequenced material: naive CD8+ T cells sorted from blood. This sequence was found in a man younger than 35 in good health. The chain couples TRBV5-1 to TRBJ1-1; a weak D match, TRBD1 (6 bases). The CDR3 nucleotides are TGCGCCAGCAGGGCCCCAGGGGCAGCTGAAGCTTTCTTT. Its protein product is CASRAPGAAEAFF.